This note documents a single T cell receptor beta chain sequence. This CDR3 region has 14 residues. CDR1 and CDR2 from the germline V gene are SGHRS and YFSETQ. Trimming removed 0 bases at V and 2 bases at J, with 7 bases between. The data are from a study of neurological immune-mediated disorders. The time point is: longitudinal time-point 3. The cDNA was synthesized by 5'RACE incorporating 10-nucleotide random UMIs. Sequencing runs each generated in excess of 190 million TCR-beta sequences derived from 15-18 subjects. From the 5' RACE reads, TCRdb called clonotypes with MiXCR, one entry per CDR3 protein. The table shows roughly 100,000 distinct CDR3 sequences, with 10% to 11% occurring only once.

The TCR was taken from a female donor with HTLV-1-associated myelopathy (HAM/TSP). This chain links TRBV5-1 with TRBJ2-3, with D perhaps given as TRBD1 or TRBD2 (5 bases each). Material for sequencing was PBMCs. CDR3 DNA: TGCGCCAGCAGCTTGGTTGGGACCACAGATACGCAGTATTTT. This translates into CASSLVGTTDTQYF.